One sample yielded the 18 T cell receptor beta chains listed below, sequenced in a study of blood T cell repertoires in COVID-19. TCRdb's table, derived via immunoSEQ multiplex PCR, lists solely in-frame clones and lacks some. The top ten hold 2.5% to 4% of the sample, which has 250,000 or so clones, about three quarters seen once. Sequencing was carried out using peripheral blood. The receptors come from an elderly woman with acute or convalescent COVID-19.

The rearrangement uses TRBV6-5 and TRBJ1-2; no clear D. This CDR3 region has 11 residues. The germline CDR1 and CDR2 sequences are MNHEY and SVGAGI. Between the trimmed V and J ends, which lost 10 bases and 7 bases, there was a span of 13 bases. The CDR3 protein is CATRRGSGYTF. In DNA form, the CDR3 reads TGTGCCACCCGACGGGGAAGTGGCTACACCTTC.

CDR3 bases: TGTGCCAGCAGCAAAAGCAGGGGGCCAGGATGTGATGGCTACACCTTC. This translates into CASSKSRGPGCDGYTF. The chain joins TRBV21-1 to TRBJ1-2; the D call of TRBD1 is as the table states it, not checked on the DNA. TRBV21-1 is shown as a pseudogene. The CDR3 is 16 residues long.

The chain joins TRBV6-5 to TRBJ1-3; no reliable D call. The CDR3 has 14 amino acids. The V and J ends lost 2 bases and 4 bases respectively, with 9 bases between them. Germline CDR1 and CDR2: MNHEY and SVGAGI. The CDR3, as DNA: TGTGCCAGCAGTTACGCGGCCGCCGGAAACACCATATATTTT. This translates into CASSYAAAGNTIYF.

V gene TRBV7-8 combines with J gene TRBJ2-2; perhaps TRBD1 as D (7 bases). The V end was cut by 2 bases, the J end by 2 bases, with 15 bases between. The germline gives CDR1 SGHVS, CDR2 FQNEAQ. CDR3 size: 17 residues. The CDR3 DNA reads as TGTGCCAGCAGCTTACGGCCCCAGGGGGGTAACACCGGGGAGCTGTTTTTT. This encodes CASSLRPQGGNTGELFF.

CDR3 nucleotides: TGTGCCAGCAGCCAAGATCTATTGGTGTCCTCTGGGGCCAACGTCCTGACTTTC. Encoded protein: CASSQDLLVSSGANVLTF. The chain has TRBV4-2 and TRBJ2-6; D is undetermined. This CDR3 has 18 amino acids. V shed 0 bases and J shed 0 bases, with 12 bases lying between them. CDR1 and CDR2 (germline): LGHNA, YNFKEQ.

This clone was detected only once. The genes are TRBV9 and TRBJ2-3, with D possibly matching TRBD2 (6 bases). The CDR3 sequence is 14 residues long. Per germline, CDR1 SGDLS and CDR2 YYNGEE. V gave up 2 bases and J gave up 6 bases, with 13 bases separating them. This CDR3 reads CASSVMEGWDTQYF. The CDR3 DNA reads as TGTGCCAGCAGCGTCATGGAGGGTTGGGATACGCAGTATTTT.

The chain couples TRBV13 to TRBJ1-1; D unclear. The V gene lost 2 bases and the J gene lost 1 base, with 5 bases spanning the gap. The CDR3 runs to 13 residues. From germline, CDR1 is PRHDT and CDR2 FYEKMQ (reference sequence). This CDR3 reads CASSLRRNTEAFF. The CDR3 bases are TGTGCCAGCAGCTTACGTAGGAACACTGAAGCTTTCTTT.

This clone was observed a handful of times. The chain employs TRBV2 and TRBJ2-7; 12 nucleotides line up with TRBD2. Unmatched junction bases numbered 5, after V lost 2 bases and J lost 6 bases. This CDR3 has 15 amino acids. CDR1 is SNHLY, CDR2 FYNNEI, per germline. The CDR3 sequence: CASSERLAGVGEQYF. The CDR3 coding sequence is TGTGCCAGCAGTGAACGACTAGCGGGAGTGGGCGAGCAGTACTTC.

This clone has more than one count but fewer than ten. The chain joins TRBV2 to TRBJ1-2; D perhaps matches TRBD1 (6 bases). Germline V gene sequence: CDR1 SNHLY, CDR2 FYNNEI. V shed 5 bases and J shed 3 bases, with 16 bases lying between them. This CDR3 spans 15 amino acids. CDR3 sequence: CASSLRPGEYYGYTF. CDR3 in DNA: TGTGCCAGCAGTTTACGGCCAGGGGAATACTATGGCTACACCTTC. The full variable domain, its missing parts supplied by reference TRBV2 and TRBJ1-2, is EPEVTQTPSHQVTQMGQEVILRCVPISNHLYFYWYRQILGQKVEFLVSFYNNEISEKSEIFDDQFSVERPDGSNFTLKIRSTKLEDSAMYFCASSLRPGEYYGYTFGSGTRLTVV.

A single count supports this clone. The V and J genes are TRBV7-2 and TRBJ2-5; 12 nucleotides align to TRBD2. The CDR3 length is 17 residues. The J segment lost 5 bases and the V segment lost 5 bases, leaving 12 bases of the junction unmatched. Looked up from germline, CDR1 is SGHTA and CDR2 is FQGNSA. Here the CDR3 reads CASSQGDLAGGQETQYF. CDR3 coding DNA: TGTGCCAGCAGCCAAGGTGATCTAGCGGGGGGGCAGGAGACCCAGTACTTC.

The chain joins TRBV5-1 to TRBJ2-7, with TRBD1 as a possible D gene (5 bases). CDR1 and CDR2 from the germline V gene are SGHRS and YFSETQ. The CDR3 is 16 residues long. The germline V and J ends were trimmed by 4 bases and 0 bases, with 17 bases remaining between them. CDR3 in DNA: TGCGCCAGCAGCCCCGCCCGACAGACCTTCTCCTACGAGCAGTACTTC. Translating it yields CASSPARQTFSYEQYF.

For the CDR3, the DNA is TGTGCCAGCTCATCCTCCGGGGCCTACAATGAGCAGTTCTTC. Translating gives CASSSSGAYNEQFF. The V call is TRBV6-5, the J call TRBJ2-1; D is possibly TRBD2 (5 bases). Trimming took off 8 bases at V and 2 bases at J, with 13 bases between the two ends. This CDR3 has 14 residues. Per germline, CDR1 MNHEY and CDR2 SVGAGI.

The chain has TRBV7-9 and TRBJ2-2; TRBD2 aligns across 7 bases. CDR3 length equals 15 residues. V shed 6 bases, J shed 3 bases, and the junction held 7 bases outside the gene matches. Germline loops: CDR1 SEHNR, CDR2 FQNEAQ (reference sequence). This chain's CDR3 is CASRYSGIYTGELFF. The CDR3 DNA follows: TGTGCCAGCAGGTACAGCGGGATTTACACCGGGGAGCTGTTTTTT. The whole variable domain, filled in from reference TRBV7-9 and TRBJ2-2, reads DTGVSQNPRHKITKRGQNVTFRCDPISEHNRLYWYRQTLGQGPEFLTYFQNEAQLEKSRLLSDRFSAERPKGSFSTLEIQRTEQGDSAMYLCASRYSGIYTGELFFGEGSRLTVL.

This clone has a single count. The CDR3 DNA follows: TGTGCCAGCAGCCAAGACTTTGTCTCACCCCTCCACTTT. Translated, it gives CASSQDFVSPLHF. This rearrangement joins TRBV14 to TRBJ1-6; D remains unclear. Germline lookup yields CDR1 SGHDN and CDR2 FVKESK. V was shortened by 0 bases and J by 10 bases, with 7 bases between the two germline ends. The length of the CDR3 is 13 residues.

The V gene is TRBV5-4, the J gene TRBJ2-3, with TRBD2 matching 8 bases. The junction had 4 bases not matched to a gene; V was cut back by 0 bases and J by 1 base. The germline V gene encodes CDR1 SGHNT and CDR2 YYREEE (reference sequence). This CDR3 contains 16 residues. The CDR3: CASSLEGAGGTDTQYF. The DNA for the CDR3 is TGTGCCAGCAGCTTGGAAGGAGCGGGGGGCACAGATACGCAGTATTTT.

The chain uses TRBV3-1 (or the pseudogene TRBV3-2) and TRBJ1-2; 7 nucleotides line up with TRBD1. The CDR3 runs 12 residues. Germline trimming cut 2 bases from V and 7 bases from J; bases unmatched to any gene: 1. Germline V gene sequence: CDR1 LGHDT, CDR2 YNNKEL (reference sequence). The CDR3 spells CASSQSGGGYTF. CDR3 bases: TGTGCCAGCAGCCAATCAGGGGGTGGCTACACCTTC.

The rearrangement uses TRBV10-3 and TRBJ1-4, with D possibly matching TRBD1 (6 bases). Trimming left V 5 bases short and J 1 base short, with 11 bases between. CDR3 size: 15 residues. Germline V gives CDR1 ENHRY, CDR2 SYGVKD. CDR3 amino acids: CAISQGLGTNEKLFF. CDR3 DNA: TGTGCCATCAGTCAGGGGCTAGGAACTAATGAAAAACTGTTTTTT.

CDR3: CASSATGANEKLFF. The CDR3 bases are TGTGCCAGCAGCGCCACAGGGGCTAATGAAAAACTGTTTTTT. The V gene is TRBV9, the J gene TRBJ1-4; 7 nucleotides agree with TRBD1. Germline CDR1 reads SGDLS; CDR2 reads YYNGEE. With V trimmed by 3 bases and J by 3 bases, 2 bases remained unmatched. The CDR3 length is 14 residues.